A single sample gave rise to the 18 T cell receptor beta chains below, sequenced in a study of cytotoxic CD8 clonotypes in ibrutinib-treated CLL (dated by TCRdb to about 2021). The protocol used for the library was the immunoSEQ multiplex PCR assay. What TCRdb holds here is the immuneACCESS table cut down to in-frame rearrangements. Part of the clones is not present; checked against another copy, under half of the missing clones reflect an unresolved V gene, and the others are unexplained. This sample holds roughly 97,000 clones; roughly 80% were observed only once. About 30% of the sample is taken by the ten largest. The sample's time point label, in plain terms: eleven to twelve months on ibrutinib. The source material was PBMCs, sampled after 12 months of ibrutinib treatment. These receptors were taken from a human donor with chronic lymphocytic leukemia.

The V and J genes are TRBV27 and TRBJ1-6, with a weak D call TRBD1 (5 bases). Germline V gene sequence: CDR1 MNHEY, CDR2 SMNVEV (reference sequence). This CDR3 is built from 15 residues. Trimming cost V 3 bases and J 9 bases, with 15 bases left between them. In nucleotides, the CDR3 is TGTGCCAGCAGTTTTCGAGGGGACTTCGGTTCACCCCTCCACTTT. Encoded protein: CASSFRGDFGSPLHF.

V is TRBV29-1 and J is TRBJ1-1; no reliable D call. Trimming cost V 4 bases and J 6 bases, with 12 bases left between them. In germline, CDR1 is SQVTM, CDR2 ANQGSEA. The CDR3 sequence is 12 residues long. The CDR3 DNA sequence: TGCAGCGTTGTCACAGATTCCCCTGAAGCTTTCTTT. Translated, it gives CSVVTDSPEAFF. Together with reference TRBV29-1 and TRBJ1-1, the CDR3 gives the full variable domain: SAVISQKPSRDICQRGTSLTIQCQVDSQVTMMFWYRQQPGQSLTLIATANQGSEATYESGFVIDKFPISRPNLTFSTLTVSNMSPEDSSIYLCSVVTDSPEAFFGQGTRLTVV.

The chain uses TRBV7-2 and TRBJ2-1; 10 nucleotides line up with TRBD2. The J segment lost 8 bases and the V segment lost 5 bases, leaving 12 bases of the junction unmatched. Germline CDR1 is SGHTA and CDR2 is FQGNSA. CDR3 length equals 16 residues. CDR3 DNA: TGTGCCAGCAGCATACGCCTAGCGGGGGTGTCTCATGAGCAGTTCTTC. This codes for CASSIRLAGVSHEQFF.

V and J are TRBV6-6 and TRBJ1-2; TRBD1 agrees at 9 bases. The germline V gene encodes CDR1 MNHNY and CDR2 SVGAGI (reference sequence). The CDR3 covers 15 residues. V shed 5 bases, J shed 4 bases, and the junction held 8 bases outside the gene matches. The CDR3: CASSPSQGAGYGYTF. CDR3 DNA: TGTGCCAGCAGTCCTTCACAGGGGGCGGGCTATGGCTACACCTTC.

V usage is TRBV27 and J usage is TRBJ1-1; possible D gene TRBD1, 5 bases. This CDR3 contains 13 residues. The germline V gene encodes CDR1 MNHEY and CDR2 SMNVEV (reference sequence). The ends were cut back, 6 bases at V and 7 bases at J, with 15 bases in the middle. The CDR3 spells CASRGDGGGEAFF. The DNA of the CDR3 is TGTGCCAGCAGGGGGGACGGGGGTGGTGAAGCTTTCTTT.

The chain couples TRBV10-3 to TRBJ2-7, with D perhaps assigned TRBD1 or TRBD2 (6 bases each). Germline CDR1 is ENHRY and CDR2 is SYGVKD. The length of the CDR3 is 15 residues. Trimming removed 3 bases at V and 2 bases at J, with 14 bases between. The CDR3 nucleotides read TGTGCCATCAGTGAACCCGGGGGCCACACCTACGAGCAGTACTTC. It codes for CAISEPGGHTYEQYF.

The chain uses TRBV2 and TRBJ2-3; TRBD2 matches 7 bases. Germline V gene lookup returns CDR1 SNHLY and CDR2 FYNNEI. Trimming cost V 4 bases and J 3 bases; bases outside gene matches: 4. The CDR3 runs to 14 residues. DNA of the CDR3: TGTGCCAGCAGTGTAGCGGGCGGTACAGATACGCAGTATTTT. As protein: CASSVAGGTDTQYF.

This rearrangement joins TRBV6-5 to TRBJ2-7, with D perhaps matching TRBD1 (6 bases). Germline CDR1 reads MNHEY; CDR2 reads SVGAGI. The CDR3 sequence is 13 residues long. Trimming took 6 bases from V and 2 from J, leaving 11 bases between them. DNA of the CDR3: TGTGCCAGCAGGCCGGACAGAGCCTACGAGCAGTACTTC. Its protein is CASRPDRAYEQYF.

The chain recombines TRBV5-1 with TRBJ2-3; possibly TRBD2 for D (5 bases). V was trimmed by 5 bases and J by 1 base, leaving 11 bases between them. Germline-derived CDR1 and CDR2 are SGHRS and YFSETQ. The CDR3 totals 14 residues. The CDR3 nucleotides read TGCGCCAGCAGATCTTCGGAGGGCACAGATACGCAGTATTTT. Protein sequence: CASRSSEGTDTQYF.

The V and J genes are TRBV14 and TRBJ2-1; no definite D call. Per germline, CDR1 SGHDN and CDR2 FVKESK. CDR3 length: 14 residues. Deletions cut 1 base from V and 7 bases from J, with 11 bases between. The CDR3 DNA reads TGTGCCAGCAGCCAAGCCGAAGGGTGGAATGAGCAGTTCTTC. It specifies CASSQAEGWNEQFF.

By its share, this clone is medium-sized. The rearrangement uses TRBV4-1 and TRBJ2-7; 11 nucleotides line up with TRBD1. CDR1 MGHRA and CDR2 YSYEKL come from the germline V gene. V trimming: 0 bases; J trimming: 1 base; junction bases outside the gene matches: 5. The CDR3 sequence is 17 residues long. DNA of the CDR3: TGCGCCAGCAGCCAAGATCCAGGGACAGGGGGTTCCTACGAGCAGTACTTC. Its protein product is CASSQDPGTGGSYEQYF.

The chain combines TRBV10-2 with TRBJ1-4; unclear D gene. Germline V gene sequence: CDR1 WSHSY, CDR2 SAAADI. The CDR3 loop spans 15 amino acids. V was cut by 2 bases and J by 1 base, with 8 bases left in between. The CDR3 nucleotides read TGCGCCAGCAGTGAGCCGAAGGGAACTAATGAAAAACTGTTTTTT. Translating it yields CASSEPKGTNEKLFF.

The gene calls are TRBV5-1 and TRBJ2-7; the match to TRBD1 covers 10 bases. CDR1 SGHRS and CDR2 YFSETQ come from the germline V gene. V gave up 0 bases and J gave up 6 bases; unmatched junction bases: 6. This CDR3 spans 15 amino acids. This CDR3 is CASSLAGQGSGEQYF. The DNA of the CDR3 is TGCGCCAGCAGCTTGGCGGGACAGGGGAGCGGCGAGCAGTACTTC.

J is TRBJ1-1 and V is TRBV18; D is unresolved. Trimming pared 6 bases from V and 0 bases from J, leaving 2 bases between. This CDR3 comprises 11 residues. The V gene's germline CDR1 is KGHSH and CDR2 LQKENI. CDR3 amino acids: CASSLNTEAFF. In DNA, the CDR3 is TGTGCCAGCTCCCTGAACACTGAAGCTTTCTTT.

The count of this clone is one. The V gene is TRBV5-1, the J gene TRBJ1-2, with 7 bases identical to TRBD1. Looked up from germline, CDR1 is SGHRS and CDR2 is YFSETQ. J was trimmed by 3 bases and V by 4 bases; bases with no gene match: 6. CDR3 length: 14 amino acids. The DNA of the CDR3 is TGCGCCAGCAGCGCCGGGACAGACCACTATGGCTACACCTTC. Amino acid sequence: CASSAGTDHYGYTF.

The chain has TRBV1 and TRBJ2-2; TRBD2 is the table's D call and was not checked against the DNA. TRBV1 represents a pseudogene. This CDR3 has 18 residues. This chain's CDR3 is CTSKGTSGAQPNTGELFF. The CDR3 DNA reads TGCACCAGCAAGGGGACTAGCGGGGCCCAGCCGAACACCGGGGAGCTGTTTTTT.

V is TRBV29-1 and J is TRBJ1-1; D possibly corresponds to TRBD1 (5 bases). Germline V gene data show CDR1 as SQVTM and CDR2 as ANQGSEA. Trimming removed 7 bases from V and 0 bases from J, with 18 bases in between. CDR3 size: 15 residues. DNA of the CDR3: TGCAGCGCTATGAAGTGGGGCTCCCTGAACACTGAAGCTTTCTTT. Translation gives CSAMKWGSLNTEAFF.

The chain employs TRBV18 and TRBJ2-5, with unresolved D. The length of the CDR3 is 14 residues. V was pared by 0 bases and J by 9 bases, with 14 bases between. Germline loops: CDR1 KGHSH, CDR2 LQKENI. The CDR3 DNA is TGTGCCAGCTCACCACCCGGTCCAAGCTTGGCCCAGTACTTC. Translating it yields CASSPPGPSLAQYF.